A selection of T cell receptor beta chains follows, all from one sample in a study of neurological immune-mediated disorders. TCRdb re-analysed the 5' RACE reads in MiXCR, keeping a single row per CDR3 protein. The sample comprises approximately 27,000 distinct CDR3 sequences, around a quarter of which are singletons, and roughly 30% rests with the top ten. The sample was CD4+ T cells from blood. These receptors all come from a man aged 45-60 years with HTLV-1-associated myelopathy (HAM/TSP). Both conserved end residues are part of each CDR3. A D gene is named only where the DNA matches it firmly. The listing skips clone size in some rows; elsewhere it reads once, few, many or a size class.

D: NA; V: TRBV29-1; J: TRBJ1-1; size: many; CDR3: CSVGRGRTEAFF; DNA: TGCAGCGTTGGAAGGGGTAGAACTGAAGCTTTCTTT
D: NA; V: TRBV20-1; J: TRBJ2-5; size: many; CDR3: CSAPRDFQETQYF; DNA: TGCAGTGCTCCCCGGGACTTCCAAGAGACCCAGTACTTC
D: NA; V: TRBV20-1; J: TRBJ1-5; size: many; CDR3: CSAPNKGRANSNQPQHF; DNA: TGCAGTGCCCCGAACAAGGGTCGGGCAAATAGCAATCAGCCCCAGCATTTT
D: NA; V: TRBV10-3; J: TRBJ2-5; size: NA; CDR3: CAISESGTVETQYF; DNA: TGTGCCATCAGTGAGTCCGGGACGGTGGAGACCCAGTACTTC
D: NA; V: TRBV20-1; J: TRBJ2-1; size: NA; CDR3: CSAIEGMTEQFF; DNA: TGCAGTGCTATAGAGGGGATGACTGAGCAGTTCTTC
D: NA; V: TRBV2; J: TRBJ2-5; size: many; CDR3: CASSQGQGETQYF; DNA: TGTGCCAGCAGTCAGGGACAAGGGGAGACCCAGTACTTC
D: TRBD2; V: TRBV20-1; J: TRBJ2-1; size: many; CDR3: CSGVAGFEGEQFF; DNA: TGCAGTGGAGTAGCGGGATTCGAGGGGGAGCAGTTCTTC
D: TRBD2; V: TRBV7-9; J: TRBJ2-1; size: many; CDR3: CASSSGTSGGTEEQFF; DNA: TGTGCCAGCAGCTCCGGGACTAGCGGGGGGACGGAAGAGCAGTTCTTC
D: TRBD1; V: TRBV29-1; J: TRBJ2-7; size: NA; CDR3: CSVEDGQGHEQYF; DNA: TGCAGCGTTGAAGATGGACAGGGCCACGAGCAGTACTTC
D: TRBD2; V: TRBV6-5; J: TRBJ2-1; size: few; CDR3: CASSYSPGERGYNEQFF; DNA: TGTGCCAGCAGTTACTCACCGGGGGAGCGGGGCTACAATGAGCAGTTCTTC
D: TRBD2; V: TRBV9; J: TRBJ2-1; size: NA; CDR3: CASSFTSGDYNEQFF; DNA: TGTGCCAGCAGCTTTACTAGCGGAGACTACAATGAGCAGTTCTTC
D: TRBD1; V: TRBV12-3/TRBV12-4; J: TRBJ1-1; size: medium-sized; CDR3: CASSLGQPNSGAFF; DNA: TGTGCCAGCAGTTTGGGACAGCCGAACAGTGGGGCTTTCTTT
D: NA; V: TRBV7-2; J: TRBJ2-4; size: few; CDR3: CASSFSVKNIQYF; DNA: TGTGCCAGCAGTTTCAGCGTAAAAAACATTCAGTACTTC
D: NA; V: TRBV5-5; J: TRBJ1-4; size: many; CDR3: CASSLGSGEKGEKLFF; DNA: TGTGCCAGCAGCCTCGGGAGTGGGGAGAAGGGTGAAAAACTGTTTTTT
D: NA; V: TRBV20-1; J: TRBJ1-2; size: once; CDR3: CSATIQGYGYTF; DNA: TGCAGTGCTACGATTCAGGGCTATGGCTACACCTTC
D: NA; V: TRBV7-2; J: TRBJ1-5; size: many; CDR3: CASSLDGGGNQPQHF; DNA: TGTGCCAGCAGCTTAGACGGGGGGGGCAATCAGCCCCAGCATTTT
D: TRBD1; V: TRBV5-5; J: TRBJ1-2; size: many; CDR3: CASSLTGEAGYTF; DNA: TGTGCCAGCAGCTTAACAGGGGAGGCCGGCTACACCTTC